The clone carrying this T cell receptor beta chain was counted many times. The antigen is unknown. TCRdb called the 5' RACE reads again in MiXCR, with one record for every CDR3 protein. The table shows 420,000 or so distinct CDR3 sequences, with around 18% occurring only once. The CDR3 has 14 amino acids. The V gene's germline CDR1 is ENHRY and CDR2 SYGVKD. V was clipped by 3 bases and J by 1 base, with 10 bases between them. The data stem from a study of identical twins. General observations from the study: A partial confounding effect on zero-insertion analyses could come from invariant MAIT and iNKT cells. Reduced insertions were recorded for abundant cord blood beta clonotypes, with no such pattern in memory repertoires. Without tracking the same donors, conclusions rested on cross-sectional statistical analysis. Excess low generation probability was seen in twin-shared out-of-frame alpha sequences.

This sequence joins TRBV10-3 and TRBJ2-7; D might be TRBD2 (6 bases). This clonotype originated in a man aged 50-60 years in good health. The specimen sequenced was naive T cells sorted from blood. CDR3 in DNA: TGTGCCATCAGTGACCCGACTAGATCCTACGAGCAGTACTTC. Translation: CAISDPTRSYEQYF.